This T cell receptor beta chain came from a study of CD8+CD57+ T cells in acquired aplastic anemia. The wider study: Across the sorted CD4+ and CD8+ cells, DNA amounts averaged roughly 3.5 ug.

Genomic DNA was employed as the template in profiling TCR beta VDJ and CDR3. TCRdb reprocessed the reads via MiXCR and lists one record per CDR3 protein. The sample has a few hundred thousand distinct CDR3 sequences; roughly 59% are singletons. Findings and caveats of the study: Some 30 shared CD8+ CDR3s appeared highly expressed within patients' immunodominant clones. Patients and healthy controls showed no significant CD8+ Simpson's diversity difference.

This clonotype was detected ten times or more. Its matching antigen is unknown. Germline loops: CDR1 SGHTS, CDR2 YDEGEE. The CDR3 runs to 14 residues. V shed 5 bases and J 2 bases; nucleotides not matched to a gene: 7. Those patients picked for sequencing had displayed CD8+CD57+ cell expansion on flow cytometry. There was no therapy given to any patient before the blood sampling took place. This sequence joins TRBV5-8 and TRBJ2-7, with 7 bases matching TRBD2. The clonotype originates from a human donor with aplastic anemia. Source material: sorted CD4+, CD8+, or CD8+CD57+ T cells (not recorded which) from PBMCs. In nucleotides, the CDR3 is TGTGCCAGCAGGGAAACTAGCGCGGCCTACGAGCAGTACTTC. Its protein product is CASRETSAAYEQYF.